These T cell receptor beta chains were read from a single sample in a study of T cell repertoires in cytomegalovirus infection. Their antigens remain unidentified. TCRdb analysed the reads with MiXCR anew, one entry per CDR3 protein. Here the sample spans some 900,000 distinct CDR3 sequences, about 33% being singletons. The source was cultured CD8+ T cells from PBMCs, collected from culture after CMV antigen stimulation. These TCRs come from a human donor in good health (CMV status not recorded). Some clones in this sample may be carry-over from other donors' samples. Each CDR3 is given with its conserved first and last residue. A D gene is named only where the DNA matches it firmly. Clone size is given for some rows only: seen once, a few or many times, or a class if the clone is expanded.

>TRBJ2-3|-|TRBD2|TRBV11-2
CASSHGARGILGTQYF
TGTGCCAGCAGCCACGGAGCGCGGGGGATCCTCGGTACGCAGTATTTT
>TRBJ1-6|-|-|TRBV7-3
CASRQGGYSPLHF
TGTGCCAGCAGACAGGGTGGCTATTCACCCCTCCACTTT
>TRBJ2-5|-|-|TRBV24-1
CATSDLGPGTSQETQYF
TGTGCCACCAGTGATTTGGGACCCGGGACGTCTCAAGAGACCCAGTACTTC
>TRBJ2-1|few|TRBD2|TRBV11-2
CASSLVGLAKGNEQFF
TGTGCCAGCAGCTTGGTCGGACTAGCGAAGGGTAATGAGCAGTTCTTC
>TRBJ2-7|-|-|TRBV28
CASSFRYEQYF
TGTGCCAGCAGTTTCCGATACGAGCAGTACTTC
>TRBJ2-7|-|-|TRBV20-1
CSARERGGPYGDEQYF
TGCAGTGCTAGAGAGAGGGGGGGACCGTACGGGGACGAGCAGTACTTC
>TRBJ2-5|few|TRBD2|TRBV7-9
CASSLGTSGDQETQYF
TGTGCCAGCAGCTTGGGGACTAGCGGGGACCAAGAGACCCAGTACTTC
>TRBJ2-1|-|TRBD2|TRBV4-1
CASSQLPGLANKDEQFF
TGCGCCAGCAGCCAATTACCGGGACTAGCGAATAAGGATGAGCAGTTCTTC
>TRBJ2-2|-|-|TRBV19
CASTQGSGELFF
TGTGCCAGCACTCAGGGGTCTGGGGAGCTGTTTTTT
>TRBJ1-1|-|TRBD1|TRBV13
CASSLVRNVRTGDRRTEAFF
TGTGCCAGCAGCTTAGTCAGGAATGTAAGGACAGGGGACCGTAGGACTGAAGCTTTCTTT
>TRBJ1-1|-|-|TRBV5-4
CASSTNPGNTEAFF
TGTGCCAGCAGCACCAACCCCGGGAACACTGAAGCTTTCTTT